Following are 16 T cell receptor beta chains from one sample sequenced in a study of blood T cell repertoires in COVID-19. Clones were read by immunoSEQ multiplex PCR, and TCRdb kept only the in-frame ones, dropping some. Of approximately 210,000 clones listed, around 81% are singletons. The sample taken for sequencing was PBMCs or T cells enriched from blood (not recorded which). The origin of the receptors is a woman in her 50s with acute COVID-19.

The chain joins TRBV3-1 (or the pseudogene TRBV3-2) to TRBJ1-1; D perhaps matches TRBD1 (5 bases). V lost 4 bases, J lost 6 bases, and 18 bases lay in between. This CDR3 has 15 amino acids. The germline gives CDR1 LGHDT, CDR2 YNNKEL (reference sequence). CDR3 residues: CASSLTGTGGSEAFF. CDR3 bases: TGTGCCAGCAGCCTAACCGGGACTGGGGGTTCTGAAGCTTTCTTT.

This chain connects TRBV28 to TRBJ2-5; 7 nucleotides agree with TRBD1. J was trimmed by 5 bases and V by 5 bases; bases with no gene match: 11. The germline V gene has CDR1 MDHEN and CDR2 SYDVKM. This CDR3 region has 15 residues. In DNA form, the CDR3 reads TGTGCCAGCAGTGTAAGGGGGCGCTTAGGGGAGACCCAGTACTTC. Its protein product is CASSVRGRLGETQYF.

The chain has TRBV7-9 and TRBJ2-5; TRBD1 agrees at 10 bases. J was trimmed by 3 bases and V by 6 bases; bases with no gene match: 4. The CDR3 covers 14 residues. The V gene's germline CDR1 is SEHNR and CDR2 FQNEAQ (reference sequence). The CDR3 DNA sequence: TGTGCCAGCAGGCCGACAGGGGGCAAAGAGACCCAGTACTTC. Translated, it gives CASRPTGGKETQYF.

The chain joins TRBV6-5 to TRBJ2-2; no reliable D call. This CDR3 region has 13 residues. Between the trimmed V and J ends, which lost 6 bases and 4 bases, there was a span of 9 bases. Germline V gene sequence: CDR1 MNHEY, CDR2 SVGAGI. The CDR3 nucleotides are TGTGCCAGCAGGACTCCTCCCACCGGGGAGCTGTTTTTT. Its protein is CASRTPPTGELFF.

This rearrangement joins TRBV14 to TRBJ2-5, with a possible D match to TRBD1 (6 bases). V lost 3 bases to trimming and J lost 1 base, with 12 bases between them. Looked up from germline, CDR1 is SGHDN and CDR2 is FVKESK. CDR3 length: 15 residues. CDR3 DNA: TGTGCCAGCAGCCAGATACAGGGTCCCCAAGAGACCCAGTACTTC. This encodes CASSQIQGPQETQYF.

This clone was observed at least ten times. The V gene is TRBV18, the J gene TRBJ1-2; D gene uncertain. CDR3 length equals 12 residues. The ends were cut back, 0 bases at V and 8 bases at J, with 7 bases in the middle. Germline V gene data show CDR1 as KGHSH and CDR2 as LQKENI. CDR3 DNA: TGTGCCAGCTCACCACCTGCGGGGGGCTACACCTTC. This gives the protein CASSPPAGGYTF.

This clone was counted once. V and J are TRBV21-1 and TRBJ1-1; TRBD1 is the table's D call, not checked against the DNA. TRBV21-1 is a known pseudogene. There are 17 residues in the CDR3. This chain's CDR3 is CASTGDRARPEVFEAFF. CDR3 in DNA: TGTGCCAGCACCGGAGACAGGGCGCGACCGGAGGTGTTCGAAGCTTTCTTT.

The V gene is TRBV4-3, the J gene TRBJ2-3, with 8 bases matching TRBD2. With V trimmed by 1 base and J by 3 bases, 3 bases remained unmatched. CDR1 and CDR2 from the germline V gene are LGHNA and YSLEER. CDR3 size: 15 residues. For the CDR3, the DNA is TGCGCCAGCAGCCAAGGGGGACTAGGGACAGATACGCAGTATTTT. Amino acids: CASSQGGLGTDTQYF.

The chain recombines TRBV2 with TRBJ1-2, with TRBD1 matching over 8 bases. The CDR3 runs 15 residues. In germline, CDR1 is SNHLY, CDR2 FYNNEI. The trim removed 2 bases at V and 5 bases at J, leaving 7 bases unmatched. The DNA for the CDR3 is TGTGCCAGCAGTGAAAGGGACAGGCTCGGGTATGGCTACACCTTC. This translates into CASSERDRLGYGYTF.

The genes are TRBV20-1 and TRBJ2-1; 7 bases agree with TRBD1. Per germline, CDR1 DFQATT and CDR2 SNEGSKA (reference sequence). Germline trimming cut 3 bases from V and 0 bases from J; bases unmatched to any gene: 5. CDR3 length equals 15 residues. CDR3 in amino acids: CSASGTASSYNEQFF. CDR3 nucleotide sequence: TGCAGTGCTAGTGGGACAGCTAGCTCCTACAATGAGCAGTTCTTC.

The chain is built from TRBV6-5 and TRBJ2-7; D might be TRBD1 (5 bases). Trimming left V 9 bases short and J 4 bases short, with 10 bases between. This CDR3 is built from 11 residues. Germline CDR1 MNHEY, CDR2 SVGAGI. The chain's CDR3 is CASSQEYEQYF. In nucleotides, the CDR3 is TGTGCCAGTTCACAGGAGTACGAGCAGTACTTC.

The genes are TRBV5-1 and TRBJ1-4; D call uncertain. With 4 bases removed from V and 4 bases from J, the gap between germline ends came to 5 bases. Looked up from germline, CDR1 is SGHRS and CDR2 is YFSETQ. The CDR3 totals 12 residues. Written as DNA, the CDR3 is TGCGCCAGCAGCGACAATAATGAAAAACTGTTTTTT. As protein: CASSDNNEKLFF.

The chain recombines TRBV4-3 with TRBJ2-7; maybe TRBD2 (6 bases). From germline, CDR1 is LGHNA and CDR2 YSLEER. The CDR3 loop spans 17 amino acids. V lost 1 base and J 2 bases, leaving 18 bases between the germline ends. The DNA of the CDR3 is TGCGCCAGCAGCCAAGGATCCCCGGGACTCCTAACCTACGAGCAGTACTTC. This gives the protein CASSQGSPGLLTYEQYF.

The V gene is TRBV5-8, the J gene TRBJ1-1, with D perhaps TRBD1 (6 bases). Deletions cut 0 bases from V and 4 bases from J, with 13 bases between. Per germline, CDR1 SGHTS and CDR2 YDEGEE. CDR3 length: 15 residues. The CDR3 here is CASSLARGPTTEAFF. The CDR3 DNA reads as TGTGCCAGCAGCTTGGCCAGGGGACCCACCACTGAAGCTTTCTTT. The whole variable domain, remainder taken from reference TRBV5-8 and TRBJ1-1, is EAGVTQSPTHLIKTRGQQATLRCSPISGHTSVYWYQQALGLGLQFLLWYDEGEERNRGNFPPRFSGRQFPNYSSELNVNALELEDSALYLCASSLARGPTTEAFFGQGTRLTVV.

The table lists this clone with a count of one. The genes are TRBV30 and TRBJ1-5; TRBD1 matches at 12 bases. The CDR3 runs to 17 residues. Germline CDR1 reads GTSNPN; CDR2 reads SVGIG (reference sequence). Trimming at V came to 2 bases and at J to 0 bases, leaving 5 bases not matched to a gene. The CDR3 here is CAWSSGTGGHSNQPQHF. The CDR3 region has the DNA TGTGCCTGGAGTAGCGGGACAGGGGGCCATAGCAATCAGCCCCAGCATTTT.

J is TRBJ2-5 and V is TRBV7-9, with 9 bases matching TRBD1. The CDR3 runs to 16 residues. With 5 bases clipped from V and 3 bases from J, the junction kept 10 bases outside the gene matches. Germline assignment: CDR1 SEHNR and CDR2 FQNEAQ (reference sequence). As DNA, the CDR3 is TGTGCCAGCAGCGGTGGCCGGGACAGGGCTAAAGAGACCCAGTACTTC. It codes for CASSGGRDRAKETQYF.